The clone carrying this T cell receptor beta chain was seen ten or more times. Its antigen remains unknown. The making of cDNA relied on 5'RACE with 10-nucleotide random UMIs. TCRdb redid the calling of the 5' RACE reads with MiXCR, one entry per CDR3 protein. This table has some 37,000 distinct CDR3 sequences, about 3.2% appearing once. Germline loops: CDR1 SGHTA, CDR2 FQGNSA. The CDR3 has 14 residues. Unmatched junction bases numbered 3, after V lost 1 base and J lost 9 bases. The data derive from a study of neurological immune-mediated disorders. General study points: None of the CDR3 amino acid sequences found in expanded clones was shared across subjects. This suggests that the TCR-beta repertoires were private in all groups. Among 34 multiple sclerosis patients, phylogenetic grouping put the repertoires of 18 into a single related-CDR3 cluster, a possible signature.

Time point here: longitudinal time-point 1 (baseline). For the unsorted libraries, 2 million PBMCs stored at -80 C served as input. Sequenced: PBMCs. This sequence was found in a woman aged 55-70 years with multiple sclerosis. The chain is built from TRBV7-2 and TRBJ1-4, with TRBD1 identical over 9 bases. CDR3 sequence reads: CASSLVGQGQKLFF. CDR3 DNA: TGTGCCAGCAGCTTAGTGGGACAGGGTCAAAAACTGTTTTTT.